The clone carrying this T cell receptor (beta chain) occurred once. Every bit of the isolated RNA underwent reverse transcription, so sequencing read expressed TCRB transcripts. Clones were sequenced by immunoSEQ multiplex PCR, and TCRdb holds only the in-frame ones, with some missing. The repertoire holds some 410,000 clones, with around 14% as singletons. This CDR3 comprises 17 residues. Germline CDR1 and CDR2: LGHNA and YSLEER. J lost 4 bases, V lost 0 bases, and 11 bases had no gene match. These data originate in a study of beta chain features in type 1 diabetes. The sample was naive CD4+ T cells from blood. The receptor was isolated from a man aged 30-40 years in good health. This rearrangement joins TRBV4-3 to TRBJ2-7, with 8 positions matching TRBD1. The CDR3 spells CASSQEVSRDRSYEQYF. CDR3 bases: TGCGCCAGCAGCCAAGAGGTATCACGGGACAGGTCATACGAGCAGTACTTC.